This T cell receptor (beta chain) was identified in a study of blood T cell repertoires in COVID-19. Whole-study context: Sites across the United States, Italy and Spain contributed samples from acute and convalescent COVID-19. In each case, the material was cDNA or gDNA derived from T cells, B-cell-depleted T cells, or PBMCs.

Clones were sequenced by immunoSEQ multiplex PCR, and TCRdb holds only the in-frame ones, with some missing. The table records 250,000 or so clones, about 85% of them present only once. Input material: peripheral blood. This clonotype originated in a man between 18 and 35 years old with active or convalescent COVID-19.

DNA for the CDR3: TGTGCCAGCAGAACCGGGACAGGGCATGAAAAACTGTTTTTT. It specifies CASRTGTGHEKLFF. V usage is TRBV28 and J usage is TRBJ1-4; the match to TRBD1 covers 9 bases. Germline V gene data show CDR1 as MDHEN and CDR2 as SYDVKM. This CDR3 contains 14 residues. The junction had 5 bases not matched to a gene; V was cut back by 6 bases and J by 6 bases.